This T cell receptor (beta chain) was captured by sequencing in a study of T cells in Graves' hyperthyroidism and ophthalmopathy. The wider study: At initial diagnosis, before any treatment had begun, peripheral blood was obtained.

Amplified TCR beta CDR3 regions derived from RNA transcripts. The primer set for the first-round RT-PCR of the TCR CDR3 was HTBI. TCRdb itself ran the multiplex PCR reads through MiXCR, one entry per CDR3 protein. The sample includes 600,000 to 800,000 distinct CDR3 sequences, roughly 32% of them seen just once. Trimming removed 1 base from V and 1 base from J, with 5 bases in between. CDR1 and CDR2 from the germline V gene are SGDLS and YYNGEE. The CDR3 consists of 13 residues. This chain uses TRBV9 with TRBJ1-1; D unresolved. The sample was blood. The sequence came from a woman in her thirties or forties with Graves' hyperthyroidism. The CDR3 bases are TGTGCCAGCAGCGTATTTAGGAACACTGAAGCTTTCTTT. This encodes CASSVFRNTEAFF.